These 31 T cell receptor beta chains originate from one sample sequenced in a study of OX40 agonist ivuxolimab in advanced cancers. The method was immunoSEQ multiplex PCR; TCRdb's version includes in-frame clones alone and lacks a portion of them. In the table there are some 46,000 clones, approximately 85% of which are singletons. The sequencing used CD4+ or CD8+ T cells sorted from blood, collected in a trial of the OX40 agonist ivuxolimab. These receptors originate from an adult with an advanced solid tumor such as melanoma, head and neck, liver or kidney cancer.

V is TRBV9 and J is TRBJ2-3; tentatively, D is TRBD1 (6 bases). CDR1 is SGDLS, CDR2 YYNGEE, per germline. CDR3 size: 15 residues. Trimming left V 3 bases short and J 0 bases short, with 11 bases between. CDR3 sequence reads: CASSAGVGSTDTQYF. CDR3 nucleotides: TGTGCCAGCAGCGCAGGGGTGGGGAGCACAGATACGCAGTATTTT.

The V call is TRBV7-9, the J call TRBJ2-7, with D possibly called TRBD1 or TRBD2 (5 bases each). Deletions cut 5 bases from V and 4 bases from J, with 12 bases between. The CDR3 is 13 residues long. Germline lookup yields CDR1 SEHNR and CDR2 FQNEAQ (reference sequence). CDR3: CASSHWGSYEQYV. The CDR3 DNA sequence: TGTGCCAGCAGCCATTGGGGGAGTTACGAGCAGTACGTC.

The CDR3 coding sequence is TGTGCCAGCAGCATCCAGGGACAGGGGTTCTTCACAGATACGCAGTATTTT. Encoded protein: CASSIQGQGFFTDTQYF. This chain joins TRBV5-8 and TRBJ2-3; 10 nucleotides match TRBD1. V gave up 4 bases and J gave up 2 bases; unmatched junction bases: 10. This CDR3 has 17 residues. Looked up from germline, CDR1 is SGHTS and CDR2 is YDEGEE.

The genes are TRBV11-2 and TRBJ1-2; D may be TRBD1 (6 bases). The CDR3 contains 15 residues. The V and J ends lost 1 base and 2 bases respectively, with 11 bases between them. The germline V gene has CDR1 SGHAT and CDR2 FQNNGV. Written as DNA, the CDR3 is TGTGCCAGCAGCTTAGGTCCGGGGGGCAACTATGGCTACACCTTC. As protein: CASSLGPGGNYGYTF.

V usage is TRBV6-5 and J usage is TRBJ1-2, with a tentative D call TRBD1 (5 bases). V was trimmed by 2 bases and J by 3 bases, leaving 10 bases between them. Germline V gene sequence: CDR1 MNHEY, CDR2 SVGAGI. The CDR3 consists of 14 residues. CDR3 residues: CASSYAGPDYGYTF. For the CDR3, the DNA is TGTGCCAGCAGTTACGCGGGACCCGACTATGGCTACACCTTC.

This clone was seen once. V is TRBV6-1 and J is TRBJ1-1, with a possible D match to TRBD1 (5 bases). This CDR3 spans 15 amino acids. V was trimmed by 5 bases and J by 1 base, leaving 14 bases between them. From germline, CDR1 is MNHNS and CDR2 SASEGT. The CDR3 region has the DNA TGTGCCAGCAGTTTATCAGGGAACGGGAACACTGAAGCTTTCTTT. Amino acid sequence: CASSLSGNGNTEAFF.

This chain joins TRBV7-9 and TRBJ2-5; a weak D match, TRBD1 (6 bases). Germline lookup yields CDR1 SEHNR and CDR2 FQNEAQ (reference sequence). The ends were cut back, 4 bases at V and 5 bases at J, with 14 bases in the middle. This CDR3 region has 14 residues. The CDR3 loop is CASSSYRDEETQYF. The CDR3 region has the DNA TGTGCCAGCAGCTCGTACAGGGACGAGGAGACCCAGTACTTC.

The V call is TRBV6-1, the J call TRBJ1-6; weak D call: TRBD1 (5 bases). The V and J ends lost 6 bases and 7 bases respectively, with 16 bases between them. The CDR3 contains 15 residues. CDR1 MNHNS and CDR2 SASEGT come from the germline V gene. The CDR3 protein is CASSLTRAGNSPLHF. In DNA form, the CDR3 reads TGTGCCAGCAGCCTAACCAGGGCAGGGAATTCACCCCTCCACTTT.

V and J are TRBV4-2 and TRBJ2-2; TRBD2 aligns across 7 bases. Trimming cost V 2 bases and J 5 bases; bases outside gene matches: 8. In germline, CDR1 is LGHNA, CDR2 YNFKEQ. There are 16 residues in the CDR3. The CDR3 nucleotides read TGTGCCAGCAGCCAACCCGTAGCGGGCCCTACCGGGGAGCTGTTTTTT. Its translation: CASSQPVAGPTGELFF.

This chain links TRBV21-1 with TRBJ1-2. TRBV21-1 is a known pseudogene. This CDR3 has 14 amino acids. The CDR3 sequence: CASSKVKGRYGYTF. The CDR3 DNA reads TGTGCCAGCAGCAAAGTGAAGGGTCGCTATGGCTACACCTTC.

This clone has a single count. This sequence joins TRBV9 and TRBJ1-5; 8 positions match TRBD1. Unmatched junction bases numbered 8, after V lost 3 bases and J lost 6 bases. Germline V gene sequence: CDR1 SGDLS, CDR2 YYNGEE. The CDR3 length is 15 residues. CDR3 DNA sequence: TGTGCCAGCAGCGCCGGACAGGGACCAAGTCAGCCCCAGCATTTT. Translating it yields CASSAGQGPSQPQHF. The full variable domain, completed using reference TRBV9 and TRBJ1-5, is DSGVTQTPKHLITATGQRVTLRCSPRSGDLSVYWYQQSLDQGLQFLIQYYNGEERAKGNILERFSAQQFPDLHSELNLSSLELGDSALYFCASSAGQGPSQPQHFGDGTRLSIL.

This chain uses TRBV28 with TRBJ1-3; D perhaps matches TRBD1 (5 bases). Germline-derived CDR1 and CDR2 are MDHEN and SYDVKM. There are 15 residues in the CDR3. Trimming stripped 10 bases from V and 2 bases from J, with 18 bases between. CDR3 nucleotides: TGTGCCATCTACAAAACCGGGGGGACTGGAAACACCATATATTTT. Translated, it gives CAIYKTGGTGNTIYF.

The CDR3 nucleotides are TGTGCCAGCATGGGGAGGGTTGACCAGCCCCAGCATTTT. Protein: CASMGRVDQPQHF. V is TRBV28 and J is TRBJ1-5; no firm D call. The ends were cut back, 7 bases at V and 7 bases at J, with 14 bases in the middle. The germline gives CDR1 MDHEN, CDR2 SYDVKM. The CDR3 runs to 13 residues.

This sequence joins TRBV7-2 and TRBJ1-4; possible D gene TRBD1, 6 bases. The germline V gene encodes CDR1 SGHTA and CDR2 FQGNSA. Deletions cut 3 bases from V and 0 bases from J, with 11 bases between. The CDR3 length is 16 residues. The DNA of the CDR3 is TGTGCCAGCAGCTTGACAGGTCTCGCAACTAATGAAAAACTGTTTTTT. Translated: CASSLTGLATNEKLFF.

The rearrangement joins TRBV9 to TRBJ1-1; 7 bases align to TRBD1. The V segment lost 0 bases and the J segment 3 bases; nucleotides outside the gene matches: 2. This CDR3 spans 14 amino acids. Looked up from germline, CDR1 is SGDLS and CDR2 is YYNGEE. The CDR3 here is CASSVVDRDTEAFF. CDR3 sequence (DNA): TGTGCCAGCAGCGTAGTCGACAGGGACACTGAAGCTTTCTTT.

This chain joins TRBV9 and TRBJ1-3; 7 bases align to TRBD1. Germline CDR1 reads SGDLS; CDR2 reads YYNGEE. V was pared by 3 bases and J by 6 bases, with 15 bases of the junction left unmatched. The CDR3 loop spans 17 amino acids. The CDR3 bases are TGTGCCAGCAGCGCCCGGGCCACAGGGGATACAGTAAACACCATATATTTT. Translating it yields CASSARATGDTVNTIYF.

V and J are TRBV28 and TRBJ1-4; D remains unclear. V lost 3 bases and J 3 bases, leaving 2 bases between the germline ends. This CDR3 contains 12 residues. CDR1 MDHEN and CDR2 SYDVKM come from the germline V gene. CDR3 region: CASSFPNEKLFF. In DNA, the CDR3 is TGTGCCAGCAGTTTCCCTAATGAAAAACTGTTTTTT.

This chain links TRBV9 with TRBJ1-2, with D unclear. Trimming took off 0 bases at V and 11 bases at J, with 14 bases between the two ends. The germline CDR1 and CDR2 sequences are SGDLS and YYNGEE. CDR3 length equals 13 residues. DNA for the CDR3: TGTGCCAGCAGCGTAGGGAACTCCATAGGTTACACCTTC. As protein: CASSVGNSIGYTF.

The rearrangement links TRBV9 to TRBJ2-1; D might be TRBD1 or TRBD2, each matching 6 bases. The CDR3 length is 18 residues. CDR1 is SGDLS, CDR2 YYNGEE, per germline. V was shortened by 0 bases and J by 6 bases, with 22 bases between the two germline ends. The CDR3 is CASSVDTPPGGHPNEQFF. In nucleotides, the CDR3 is TGTGCCAGCAGCGTAGATACCCCTCCCGGGGGCCACCCCAATGAGCAGTTCTTC.

On this clone itself: This sequence may be a read error, since a much larger clone differs from it by one base. The chain carries TRBV13 and TRBJ1-1; maybe TRBD1 (5 bases). Germline CDR1 is PRHDT and CDR2 is FYEKMQ (reference sequence). The CDR3 spans 14 residues. The CDR3 spells CAGSPRRAGTEAFF. In nucleotides, the CDR3 is TGTGCCGGCAGCCCCCGCAGGGCAGGCACTGAAGCTTTCTTT.

The chain carries TRBV28 and TRBJ2-2; D tentatively reads TRBD1 or TRBD2 (6 bases each). The CDR3 sequence is 16 residues long. Germline V lookup: CDR1 MDHEN, CDR2 SYDVKM. The V gene lost 3 bases and the J gene lost 2 bases, with 13 bases spanning the gap. The CDR3 here is CASSLGGDSNTGELFF. DNA for the CDR3: TGTGCCAGCAGTTTGGGGGGCGACTCAAACACCGGGGAGCTGTTTTTT.

The sample holds a few counts of this clone. The chain joins TRBV12-2 to TRBJ2-5; TRBD1 is taken as the D call from the table, unchecked against the DNA. TRBV12-2 constitutes a pseudogene. CDR3 length: 16 amino acids. The CDR3 reads CASRSLNRMVQETQYF. CDR3 nucleotide sequence: TGTGCAAGTCGCTCACTCAACAGGATGGTACAAGAGACCCAGTACTTC.

V gene TRBV4-3 combines with J gene TRBJ2-3, with TRBD2 matching 8 bases. Unmatched junction bases numbered 10, after V lost 3 bases and J lost 5 bases. The CDR3 length is 16 residues. From germline, CDR1 is LGHNA and CDR2 YSLEER. The CDR3 nucleotides read TGCGCCAGCAGCCATGCTCTTAGCGGGGTGGGAGATACGCAGTATTTT. Residues: CASSHALSGVGDTQYF.

The chain combines TRBV7-8 with TRBJ1-4; possible D gene TRBD1, 6 bases. The length of the CDR3 is 16 residues. Germline values: CDR1 SGHVS, CDR2 FQNEAQ. Trimming pared 5 bases from V and 8 bases from J, leaving 21 bases between. The DNA of the CDR3 is TGTGCCAGCAGCCCTCCCCCCGGGGGGCCGGGGGAAAAACTGTTTTTT. This gives the protein CASSPPPGGPGEKLFF.

This chain connects TRBV6-6 to TRBJ1-1; D is unclear. This CDR3 has 15 amino acids. The V gene lost 4 bases and the J gene lost 6 bases, with 18 bases spanning the gap. The V gene's germline CDR1 is MNHNY and CDR2 SVGAGI (reference sequence). CDR3 protein: CASSSGSVQFPEAFF. CDR3 in DNA: TGTGCCAGCAGTTCTGGAAGTGTCCAGTTCCCTGAAGCTTTCTTT.

The rearrangement joins TRBV25-1 to TRBJ1-1, with TRBD1 matching over 7 bases. Germline CDR1 reads MGHDK; CDR2 reads SYGVNS. CDR3 length equals 15 residues. V lost 2 bases and J lost 1; bases outside the gene matches: 4. This CDR3 reads CASSERDSPNTEAFF. CDR3 DNA sequence: TGTGCCAGCAGTGAACGGGACAGCCCGAACACTGAAGCTTTCTTT.

The V gene is TRBV7-8, the J gene TRBJ1-2; D unclear. Germline V gene lookup returns CDR1 SGHVS and CDR2 FQNEAQ. This CDR3 region has 14 residues. V lost 3 bases to trimming and J lost 6 bases, with 14 bases between them. The chain's CDR3 is CASSFSPSTDGYTF. The CDR3 DNA is TGTGCCAGCAGCTTCAGCCCATCAACGGATGGCTACACCTTC.

The CDR3 loop is CAWSRAAANYGYTF. The CDR3 DNA reads as TGTGCCTGGAGTCGCGCAGCCGCTAACTATGGCTACACCTTC. V and J are TRBV30 and TRBJ1-2, with D unclear. The CDR3 runs to 14 residues. Per the germline V gene, CDR1 is GTSNPN and CDR2 is SVGIG (reference sequence). Trimming removed 2 bases from V and 0 bases from J, with 10 bases in between.

This clone was detected once. The chain couples TRBV6-1 to TRBJ1-1; D might be TRBD1 (6 bases). V was clipped by 8 bases and J by 8 bases, with 15 bases between them. Per the germline V gene, CDR1 is MNHNS and CDR2 is SASEGT. The CDR3 is 12 amino acids. In nucleotides, the CDR3 is TGTGCCAGCGTCTACAGGGTGGGGGAAGCTTTCTTT. Translated: CASVYRVGEAFF.

V is TRBV19 and J is TRBJ2-7; TRBD1 or TRBD2 may be the D gene (5 bases each). Germline assignment: CDR1 LNHDA and CDR2 SQIVND (reference sequence). There are 13 residues in the CDR3. V lost 5 bases to trimming and J lost 3 bases, with 11 bases between them. CDR3 DNA: TGTGCCAGTAGTGAGGCTGGGGGCTACGAGCAGTACGTC. Translation: CASSEAGGYEQYV.

This chain connects TRBV4-2 to TRBJ2-2, with 10 bases identical to TRBD1. Germline CDR1 and CDR2: LGHNA and YNFKEQ. The CDR3 consists of 16 residues. V lost 0 bases, J lost 9 bases, and 7 bases stayed unmatched. The CDR3 reads CASSQDQTGGLWELFF. The CDR3 DNA reads as TGTGCCAGCAGCCAAGATCAGACAGGGGGCTTGTGGGAGCTGTTTTTT.